Presented here are 18 T cell receptor beta chains from one specimen sequenced in a study. TCRdb re-called the 5' RACE reads through MiXCR, storing one row per CDR3 protein. The table records approximately 53,000 distinct CDR3 sequences, 25% to 30% of them present only once. Sequencing used tumor-infiltrating memory CD4+ T cells sorted from the breast tumor. Subset given: memory CD4+ T cells, CD4+CD45RO+CD25-. All receptors come from a female donor with breast cancer.

The chain recombines TRBV19 with TRBJ2-4; either TRBD1 or TRBD2 may supply D (5 bases each). V was pared by 5 bases and J by 0 bases, with 17 bases between. CDR1 and CDR2 from the germline V gene are LNHDA and SQIVND (reference sequence). The CDR3 has 17 residues. The DNA of the CDR3 is TGTGCCAGTAGTGGGTGGGACCCCGAATTAGCCAAAAACATTCAGTACTTC. It encodes CASSGWDPELAKNIQYF.

This clonotype turned up a few times. The chain recombines TRBV6-1 with TRBJ1-1, with D unclear. This CDR3 has 13 residues. V lost 8 bases and J 1 base, leaving 11 bases between the germline ends. The V gene's germline CDR1 is MNHNS and CDR2 SASEGT. CDR3 sequence (DNA): TGTGCCAGCTGTAATAGGAAGAACACTGAAGCTTTCTTT. It is translated as CASCNRKNTEAFF.

In its sample, this clonotype was seen a few times. The chain joins TRBV28 to TRBJ2-5; perhaps TRBD2 as D (5 bases). Trimming stripped 7 bases from V and 1 base from J, with 16 bases between. Germline-derived CDR1 and CDR2 are MDHEN and SYDVKM. The CDR3 has 15 residues. The CDR3 reads CASTQPEAAQETQYF. The CDR3 nucleotides are TGTGCCAGCACCCAGCCGGAGGCGGCCCAAGAGACCCAGTACTTC.

This clonotype was detected many times. The V gene is TRBV6-2 or TRBV6-3, the J gene TRBJ1-1; TRBD1 might be the D (6 bases). The CDR3 is 14 residues long. CDR1 is MNHEY, CDR2 SVGEGT, per germline. V lost 7 bases, J lost 3 bases, and 15 bases lay in between. CDR3 sequence: CASTQSQGYTEAFF. In DNA form, the CDR3 reads TGTGCCAGCACTCAATCCCAGGGGTACACTGAAGCTTTCTTT.

This clonotype was recorded a few times. The chain recombines TRBV7-2 with TRBJ2-1; either TRBD1 or TRBD2 may fit D (6 bases each). Germline CDR1 is SGHTA and CDR2 is FQGNSA. The CDR3 has 12 amino acids. The V end was cut by 1 base, the J end by 10 bases, with 8 bases between. This chain's CDR3 is CASSLVGGEQFF. CDR3 DNA: TGTGCCAGCAGCTTAGTAGGGGGGGAGCAGTTCTTC.

This rearrangement joins TRBV5-1 to TRBJ2-5, with D possibly being TRBD2 (5 bases). CDR1 and CDR2 (germline): SGHRS, YFSETQ. The V gene lost 5 bases and the J gene lost 4 bases, with 9 bases spanning the gap. The CDR3 is made up of 12 amino acids. CDR3 residues: CASRLEGETQYF. CDR3 nucleotides: TGCGCCAGCAGACTAGAGGGAGAGACCCAGTACTTC.

This clonotype was seen only once. The chain combines TRBV10-3 with TRBJ2-7; 13 bases match TRBD2. Germline CDR1 reads ENHRY; CDR2 reads SYGVKD. Trimming at V came to 6 bases and at J to 4 bases, leaving 3 bases not matched to a gene. This CDR3 spans 14 amino acids. The DNA of the CDR3 is TGTGCCATCAGCGGGACTAGCGGGATTTACGAGCAGTACTTC. This gives the protein CAISGTSGIYEQYF.

The J gene is TRBJ2-3, the V gene TRBV11-2; D remains ambiguous. The CDR3 has 14 amino acids. Trimming took 4 bases from V and 3 from J, leaving 11 bases between them. Germline V gene lookup returns CDR1 SGHAT and CDR2 FQNNGV. CDR3 in DNA: TGTGCCAGCAGCTCGACCGCCATTACAGATACGCAGTATTTT. Its protein is CASSSTAITDTQYF.

This clonotype was counted many times. The rearrangement joins TRBV5-1 to TRBJ1-2; D gene unclear. The CDR3 runs to 12 residues. The V gene's germline CDR1 is SGHRS and CDR2 YFSETQ. V lost 1 base and J lost 6, with 7 bases in between. CDR3 bases: TGCGCCAGCAGCTTGCCAAGCGATGGCTACACCTTC. Translating gives CASSLPSDGYTF.

The rearrangement links TRBV2 to TRBJ2-7; the D is unclear. Trimming left V 4 bases short and J 6 bases short, with 16 bases between. The CDR3 runs 14 residues. Germline V gene sequence: CDR1 SNHLY, CDR2 FYNNEI. The CDR3 DNA reads TGTGCCAGCAGTGGGACCGCATCGGTCCCCGAGCAGTACTTC. It specifies CASSGTASVPEQYF. The entire variable domain, with the rest obtained from reference TRBV2 and TRBJ2-7, is as follows: EPEVTQTPSHQVTQMGQEVILRCVPISNHLYFYWYRQILGQKVEFLVSFYNNEISEKSEIFDDQFSVERPDGSNFTLKIRSTKLEDSAMYFCASSGTASVPEQYFGPGTRLTVT.

J is TRBJ2-5 and V is TRBV5-1, with D tentatively TRBD1 (5 bases). V lost 0 bases to trimming and J lost 7 bases, with 16 bases between them. The CDR3 is made up of 15 amino acids. CDR1 and CDR2 from the germline V gene are SGHRS and YFSETQ. The CDR3 protein is CASSLGNTNQGTQYF. For the CDR3, the DNA is TGCGCCAGCAGCTTGGGGAACACCAACCAGGGGACCCAGTACTTC.

This clonotype was seen only a few times. The genes are TRBV29-1 and TRBJ1-1; D gene uncertain. The germline V and J ends were trimmed by 7 bases and 1 base, with 7 bases remaining between them. Germline loops: CDR1 SQVTM, CDR2 ANQGSEA. The CDR3 length is 11 residues. CDR3 in DNA: TGCAGCGCTTACAAGAACACTGAAGCTTTCTTT. Translated: CSAYKNTEAFF. The full variable domain, with the rest looked up from reference TRBV29-1 and TRBJ1-1, is SAVISQKPSRDICQRGTSLTIQCQVDSQVTMMFWYRQQPGQSLTLIATANQGSEATYESGFVIDKFPISRPNLTFSTLTVSNMSPEDSSIYLCSAYKNTEAFFGQGTRLTVV.

This clonotype has only a few counts. The rearrangement joins TRBV4-2 to TRBJ1-3; D unresolved. Per the germline V gene, CDR1 is LGHNA and CDR2 is YNFKEQ. This CDR3 is 17 amino acids long. V shed 0 bases and J shed 0 bases, with 12 bases lying between them. The DNA for the CDR3 is TGTGCCAGCAGCCAAGAATATCGGGCGAACTCTGGAAACACCATATATTTT. Translating it yields CASSQEYRANSGNTIYF.

CDR3 sequence: CASSLGTSGVKETQYF. In nucleotides, the CDR3 is TGTGCCAGCAGCCTCGGGACTAGCGGGGTAAAAGAGACCCAGTACTTC. This chain connects TRBV9 to TRBJ2-5, with TRBD2 matching 13 bases. The CDR3 totals 16 residues. V dropped 4 bases and J dropped 3; count of bases not matched to a gene: 6. The V gene's germline CDR1 is SGDLS and CDR2 YYNGEE.

There are a few counts of this clonotype. CDR3 residues: CSAEVVQDEQFF. CDR3 bases: TGCAGTGCGGAGGTAGTGCAAGATGAGCAGTTCTTC. V is TRBV20-1 and J is TRBJ2-1, with a tentative D call TRBD2 (5 bases). Trimming left V 6 bases short and J 8 bases short, with 14 bases between. Germline CDR1 DFQATT, CDR2 SNEGSKA (reference sequence). The CDR3 runs to 12 residues.

CDR3 region: CASSPPANEKLFF. As DNA, the CDR3 is TGTGCCAGCAGCCCGCCCGCTAATGAAAAACTGTTTTTT. The rearrangement joins TRBV28 to TRBJ1-4; D is ambiguous. The germline V and J ends were trimmed by 6 bases and 3 bases, with 8 bases remaining between them. Germline V lookup: CDR1 MDHEN, CDR2 SYDVKM. The CDR3 extends over 13 amino acids. Filled out from reference TRBV28 and TRBJ1-4, the complete variable domain reads DVKVTQSSRYLVKRTGEKVFLECVQDMDHENMFWYRQDPGLGLRLIYFSYDVKMKEKGDIPEGYSVSREKKERFSLILESASTNQTSMYLCASSPPANEKLFFGSGTQLSVL.

The chain employs TRBV20-1 and TRBJ1-1; D is unclear. V lost 7 bases to trimming and J lost 1 base, with 13 bases between them. Per the germline V gene, CDR1 is DFQATT and CDR2 is SNEGSKA (reference sequence). The CDR3 has 13 residues. DNA of the CDR3: TGCAGTGGTTCTAAAGGGTGGAACACTGAAGCTTTCTTT. Translated, it gives CSGSKGWNTEAFF.

Only a few counts were recorded for this clonotype. The rearrangement links TRBV5-1 to TRBJ1-2; D is perhaps TRBD1 (5 bases). The CDR3 is made up of 12 amino acids. Per the germline V gene, CDR1 is SGHRS and CDR2 is YFSETQ. Deletions cut 3 bases from V and 6 bases from J, with 9 bases between. CDR3 amino acids: CASSYRGDGYTF. The CDR3 coding sequence is TGCGCCAGCAGCTACCGGGGGGATGGCTACACCTTC.